This T cell receptor beta chain was captured by sequencing in a study of technical replicates of blood from four donors. Data came from immunoSEQ multiplex PCR; TCRdb stores just in-frame clones and leaves some out. The table shows some 80,000 clones, with under 97% occurring only once. The CDR3 runs to 15 residues. The germline CDR1 and CDR2 sequences are SEHNR and FQNEAQ (reference sequence). V trimming: 5 bases; J trimming: 5 bases; junction bases outside the gene matches: 10. The TCR sequence derives from a human donor in good health. The rearrangement uses TRBV7-9 and TRBJ1-2; TRBD1 matches at 8 bases. Sequenced input: T cells isolated from PBMCs. In DNA form, the CDR3 reads TGTGCCAGCAGCCCATTGGACAGGGCCTCTTATGGCTACACCTTC. Its translation is CASSPLDRASYGYTF.